These 18 T cell receptor beta chains came from one sample sequenced in a study of shared clonotypes between healthy human individuals. Clones were read by immunoSEQ multiplex PCR, and TCRdb kept only the in-frame ones, dropping some. The top ten clones hold under 2% of a sample with almost 750,000 clones, 55% to 80% of them seen once. The sequenced sample was memory CD4+ T cells sorted from blood. The subset here: CD45RA-negative fraction. Receptors originate from a woman aged 25 to 39 in good health.

The chain has TRBV29-1 and TRBJ2-3; 12 bases align to TRBD2. V gave up 3 bases and J gave up 5 bases; unmatched junction bases: 3. Germline CDR1 SQVTM, CDR2 ANQGSEA. The CDR3 loop spans 14 amino acids. This CDR3 reads CSVEPSGRGDTQYF. The CDR3 DNA reads TGCAGCGTTGAGCCTAGCGGGAGGGGAGATACGCAGTATTTT.

The V gene is TRBV5-1, the J gene TRBJ2-2; perhaps TRBD2 as D (6 bases). The CDR3 has 15 residues. The germline V gene has CDR1 SGHRS and CDR2 YFSETQ. Trimming pared 6 bases from V and 0 bases from J, leaving 12 bases between. The CDR3 DNA follows: TGCGCCAGCAACCGGGACTCCGCGAACACCGGGGAGCTGTTTTTT. Its protein product is CASNRDSANTGELFF.

The gene calls are TRBV2 and TRBJ1-5, with a possible D match to TRBD1 (5 bases). V was pared by 4 bases and J by 7 bases, with 17 bases between. Germline V lookup: CDR1 SNHLY, CDR2 FYNNEI. This CDR3 spans 15 amino acids. CDR3 nucleotides: TGTGCCAGCAGTGCATTTGGGGGTTATGGACAGCCCCAGCATTTT. This sequence encodes CASSAFGGYGQPQHF.

In nucleotides, the CDR3 is TGTGCCAGTAGTATATCGTTTGGGGGCGGGAACACTGAAGCTTTCTTT. Translating it yields CASSISFGGGNTEAFF. The gene calls are TRBV19 and TRBJ1-1; maybe TRBD1 (6 bases). This CDR3 contains 16 residues. V lost 2 bases and J lost 1, with 14 bases in between. Looked up from germline, CDR1 is LNHDA and CDR2 is SQIVND (reference sequence).

The rearrangement uses TRBV4-1 and TRBJ1-1, with TRBD1 as a possible D gene (5 bases). The CDR3 length is 14 residues. Germline V gives CDR1 MGHRA, CDR2 YSYEKL. The V gene lost 1 base and the J gene lost 2 bases, with 8 bases spanning the gap. The CDR3 bases are TGCGCCAGCAGCCAAGGCGACAGAAACACTGAAGCTTTCTTT. Amino acid sequence: CASSQGDRNTEAFF.

The chain employs TRBV18 and TRBJ2-7; D uncertain. Per the germline V gene, CDR1 is KGHSH and CDR2 is LQKENI. CDR3 length: 14 amino acids. Trimming left V 2 bases short and J 8 bases short, with 16 bases between. CDR3: CASSPGHPDGKQYF. The CDR3 DNA sequence: TGTGCCAGCTCACCAGGCCACCCGGACGGAAAGCAGTACTTC.

This CDR3 is CASSLNNQGTEAFF. In DNA form, the CDR3 reads TGTGCCAGCAGCTTAAACAACCAGGGAACTGAAGCTTTCTTT. This chain uses TRBV7-9 with TRBJ1-1, with D perhaps TRBD1 (5 bases). Deletions cut 2 bases from V and 5 bases from J, with 12 bases between. CDR3 size: 14 residues. Germline lookup yields CDR1 SEHNR and CDR2 FQNEAQ (reference sequence).

As concerns this clone: Different DNA sequences within this sample yield the same CDR3. This chain joins TRBV5-1 and TRBJ2-1; 11 positions match TRBD1. The junction had 2 bases not matched to a gene; V was cut back by 0 bases and J by 9 bases. The germline CDR1 and CDR2 sequences are SGHRS and YFSETQ. This CDR3 spans 14 amino acids. The CDR3 here is CASSLGTGGGEQFF. Here the CDR3 DNA reads TGCGCCAGCAGCTTGGGGACAGGGGGCGGTGAGCAGTTCTTC.

This chain links TRBV5-1 with TRBJ1-3; D not certain. Trimming cost V 5 bases and J 0 bases, with 9 bases left between them. CDR1 and CDR2 (germline): SGHRS, YFSETQ. There are 14 residues in the CDR3. The CDR3 reads CASRDPSSGNTIYF. CDR3 coding DNA: TGCGCCAGCAGAGACCCTTCCTCTGGAAACACCATATATTTT.

In regard to this clone: Distinct nucleotide sequences in the sample also encode this CDR3. The chain employs TRBV5-1 and TRBJ1-4; TRBD1 matches 9 bases. CDR3 length: 14 amino acids. V dropped 3 bases and J dropped 6; count of bases not matched to a gene: 3. CDR1 and CDR2 from the germline V gene are SGHRS and YFSETQ. The CDR3 DNA reads as TGCGCCAGCAGCTCACAGGGGGCGTATGAAAAACTGTTTTTT. Its protein is CASSSQGAYEKLFF.

A few counts support this clone. The J gene is TRBJ2-1, the V gene TRBV25-1; 9 nucleotides agree with TRBD2. V was clipped by 1 base and J by 1 base; unmatched bases: 5. Germline CDR1 reads MGHDK; CDR2 reads SYGVNS. The CDR3 spans 17 residues. The CDR3 loop is CASSESGAGGSYNEQFF. The CDR3 bases are TGTGCCAGCAGTGAATCCGGTGCGGGAGGGTCCTACAATGAGCAGTTCTTC. Full variable domain (remainder filled in from reference TRBV25-1 and TRBJ2-1): EADIYQTPRYLVIGTGKKITLECSQTMGHDKMYWYQQDPGMELHLIHYSYGVNSTEKGDLSSESTVSRIRTEHFPLTLESARPSHTSQYLCASSESGAGGSYNEQFFGPGTRLTVL.

V usage is TRBV6-5 and J usage is TRBJ2-1; D remains ambiguous. The V gene's germline CDR1 is MNHEY and CDR2 SVGAGI. Trimming shortened V by 6 bases and J by 13 bases, and 19 bases separated the two germline ends. The CDR3 sequence is 13 residues long. The CDR3 spells CASRRSSYIDQFF. The CDR3 nucleotides read TGTGCCAGCAGGAGGAGCTCCTACATAGACCAGTTCTTC.

This sequence joins TRBV7-6 and TRBJ2-3; 12 bases match TRBD1. Germline trimming cut 5 bases from V and 6 bases from J; bases unmatched to any gene: 3. The CDR3 is made up of 14 amino acids. CDR1 is SGHVS and CDR2 is FNYEAQ in the germline V gene. The CDR3: CASSPGTGGDTQYF. The CDR3 DNA reads TGTGCCAGCAGCCCCGGGACAGGGGGCGATACGCAGTATTTT.

The rearrangement links TRBV7-3 to TRBJ2-5; no reliable D call. In germline, CDR1 is SGHTA, CDR2 FQGTGA. The V end was cut by 5 bases, the J end by 5 bases, with 12 bases between. The CDR3 has 13 residues. CDR3 coding DNA: TGTGCCAGCAGCGCTGACAATCGGGAGACCCAGTACTTC. This sequence encodes CASSADNRETQYF.

The J gene is TRBJ2-5, the V gene TRBV7-8; no clear D gene. This CDR3 is built from 16 residues. With 0 bases removed from V and 4 bases from J, the gap between germline ends came to 15 bases. Germline V gene data show CDR1 as SGHVS and CDR2 as FQNEAQ. The CDR3 nucleotides are TGTGCCAGCAGCTTAGCAAGCGTAGGGTGGGGAGAGACCCAGTACTTC. This codes for CASSLASVGWGETQYF.

This sequence joins TRBV7-9 and TRBJ2-7, with 8 bases identical to TRBD2. CDR1 and CDR2 (germline): SEHNR, FQNEAQ (reference sequence). V lost 5 bases, J lost 2 bases, and 11 bases stayed unmatched. The CDR3 covers 16 residues. CDR3 loop: CASSHPGGAVAYEQYF. The CDR3 DNA sequence: TGTGCCAGCAGCCACCCCGGGGGGGCGGTAGCCTACGAGCAGTACTTC.

CDR3 nucleotides: TGTGCCAGCAGTTTACCCGGGTGGGCTGAAGCTTTCTTT. Translation gives CASSLPGWAEAFF. The rearrangement links TRBV28 to TRBJ1-1; D is unclear. Trimming removed 2 bases at V and 6 bases at J, with 10 bases between. This CDR3 has 13 residues. Per the germline V gene, CDR1 is MDHEN and CDR2 is SYDVKM.

The chain's CDR3 is CASSYRPAGVSGELFF. In nucleotides, the CDR3 is TGTGCCAGCAGTTACCGCCCAGCGGGAGTGAGCGGGGAGCTGTTTTTT. V gene TRBV6-6 combines with J gene TRBJ2-2, with 8 nucleotides matching TRBD2. CDR1 and CDR2 (germline): MNHNY, SVGAGI (reference sequence). The CDR3 has 16 amino acids. Germline trimming cut 2 bases from V and 7 bases from J; bases unmatched to any gene: 9.